This T cell receptor (beta chain) came from a study of T cell responses to AZD1222 COVID-19 vaccine. Findings of the study overall: Vaccine-associated CD4 TCRs ranged over spike, dominating at 160-218 and 743-854.

With regard to this clone: Antigen unknown.

The CDR3 consists of 17 residues. Germline-derived CDR1 and CDR2 are SGHTS and YDEGEE. Trimming took off 5 bases at V and 0 bases at J, with 19 bases between the two ends. Clones were read by immunoSEQ multiplex PCR, and TCRdb kept only the in-frame ones, dropping some. Of 90,000 to 110,000 clones in the sample, approximately 88% were seen once. The sequence came from an adult in good health. Sequenced material: peripheral blood, taken on day 0 of MenACWY control vaccination. J is TRBJ2-3 and V is TRBV5-8; D is perhaps TRBD1 (5 bases). The CDR3, as DNA: TGTGCCAGCAGTACTATGGGGCGGTCACCTAGCACAGATACGCAGTATTTT. It is translated as CASSTMGRSPSTDTQYF.